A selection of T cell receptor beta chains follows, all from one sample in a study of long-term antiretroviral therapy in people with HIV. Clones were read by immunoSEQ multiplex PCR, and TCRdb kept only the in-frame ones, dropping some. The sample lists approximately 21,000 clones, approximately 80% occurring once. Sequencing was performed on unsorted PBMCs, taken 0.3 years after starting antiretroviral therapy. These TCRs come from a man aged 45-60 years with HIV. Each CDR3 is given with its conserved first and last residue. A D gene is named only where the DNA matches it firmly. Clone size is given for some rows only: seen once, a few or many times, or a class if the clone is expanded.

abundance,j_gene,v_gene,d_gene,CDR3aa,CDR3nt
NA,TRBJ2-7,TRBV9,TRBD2,CASSAGTSGGAEAHSYEQYF,TGTGCCAGCAGCGCCGGCACTAGCGGGGGTGCTGAGGCCCACTCCTACGAGCAGTACTTC
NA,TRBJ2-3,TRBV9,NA,CASSGQAGTDTQYF,TGTGCCAGCAGCGGACAGGCTGGCACAGATACGCAGTATTTT
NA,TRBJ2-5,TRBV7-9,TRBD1,CASSLATGGETQYF,TGTGCCAGCAGCTTAGCGACAGGGGGAGAGACCCAGTACTTC
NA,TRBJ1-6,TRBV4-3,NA,CASSPRGNSPLHF,TGCGCCAGCAGCCCCCGAGGGAATTCACCCCTCCACTTT
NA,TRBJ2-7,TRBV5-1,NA,CASTGHYEQYF,TGCGCCAGCACGGGGCACTACGAGCAGTACTTC
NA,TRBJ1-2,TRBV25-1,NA,CASSEGWEGYTF,TGTGCCAGCAGTGAAGGATGGGAAGGCTACACCTTC
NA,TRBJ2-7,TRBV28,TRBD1,CASSPDRENYEQYF,TGTGCCAGCAGTCCTGACAGGGAGAACTACGAGCAGTACTTC
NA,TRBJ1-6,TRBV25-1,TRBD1,CASSEFRGRRSPLHF,TGTGCCAGCAGTGAATTCAGGGGGCGGAGGTCACCCCTCCACTTT
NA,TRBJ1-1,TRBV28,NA,CASSLPGTTEAFF,TGTGCCAGCAGCCTACCAGGGACCACTGAAGCTTTCTTT
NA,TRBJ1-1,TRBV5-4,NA,CASSPHRGTGEAFF,TGTGCCAGCAGCCCGCACCGTGGGACGGGCGAAGCTTTCTTT
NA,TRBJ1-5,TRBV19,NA,CASTAMTGSNQPQHF,TGTGCCAGTACCGCGATGACAGGTAGCAATCAGCCCCAGCATTTT
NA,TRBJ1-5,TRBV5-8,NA,CASSLYLFSNQPQHF,TGTGCCAGCAGCCTTTACCTTTTTAGCAATCAGCCCCAGCATTTT
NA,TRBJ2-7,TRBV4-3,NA,CASSQEWAQRGGEQYF,TGCGCCAGCAGCCAAGAATGGGCCCAAAGGGGGGGCGAGCAGTACTTC
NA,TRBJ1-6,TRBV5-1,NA,CASSSFLTPGNRPLHF,TGCGCCAGCAGCTCGTTTTTAACACCGGGGAATCGCCCCCTCCACTTT
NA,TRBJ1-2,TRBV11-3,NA,CASSPRFGQTSYTF,TGTGCCAGCAGCCCCCGATTCGGGCAAACGAGCTACACCTTC
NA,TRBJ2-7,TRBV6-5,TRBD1,CASSNRDRTLYEQYF,TGTGCCAGCAGTAACCGGGACAGAACCCTCTACGAGCAGTACTTC
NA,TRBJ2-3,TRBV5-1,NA,CASSYEEGVTDTQYF,TGCGCCAGCAGCTACGAAGAAGGGGTTACAGATACGCAGTATTTT
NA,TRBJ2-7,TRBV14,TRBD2,CASSGLAILNYEQYF,TGTGCCAGCAGCGGACTAGCTATTCTTAACTACGAGCAGTACTTC
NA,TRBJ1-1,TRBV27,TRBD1,CASSFRTGTSTEAFF,TGTGCCAGCAGTTTCCGGACAGGGACGTCCACTGAAGCTTTCTTT
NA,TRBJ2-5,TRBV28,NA,CASSFTSEETQYF,TGTGCCAGCAGTTTCACGAGCGAAGAGACCCAGTACTTC
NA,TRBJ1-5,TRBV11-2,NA,CASSDRNSNQPQHF,TGTGCCAGCTCGGACAGAAATAGCAATCAGCCCCAGCATTTT
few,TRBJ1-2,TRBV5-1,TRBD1,CASRFTGTEYGYTF,TGCGCCAGCAGGTTCACCGGGACAGAATATGGCTACACCTTC
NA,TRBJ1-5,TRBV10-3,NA,CAISAGGRNQPQHF,TGTGCCATCAGCGCGGGAGGGCGCAATCAGCCCCAGCATTTT
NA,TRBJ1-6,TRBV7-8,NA,CASSPPTGLNSPLHF,TGTGCCAGCAGCCCGCCCACAGGTCTGAATTCACCCCTCCACTTT
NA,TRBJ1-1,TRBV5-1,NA,CASSSEANTEAFF,TGCGCCAGCAGCTCTGAGGCGAACACTGAAGCTTTCTTT
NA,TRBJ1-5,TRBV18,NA,CASSRNRDINQPQHF,TGTGCCAGCTCGCGAAACCGGGACATAAATCAGCCCCAGCATTTT